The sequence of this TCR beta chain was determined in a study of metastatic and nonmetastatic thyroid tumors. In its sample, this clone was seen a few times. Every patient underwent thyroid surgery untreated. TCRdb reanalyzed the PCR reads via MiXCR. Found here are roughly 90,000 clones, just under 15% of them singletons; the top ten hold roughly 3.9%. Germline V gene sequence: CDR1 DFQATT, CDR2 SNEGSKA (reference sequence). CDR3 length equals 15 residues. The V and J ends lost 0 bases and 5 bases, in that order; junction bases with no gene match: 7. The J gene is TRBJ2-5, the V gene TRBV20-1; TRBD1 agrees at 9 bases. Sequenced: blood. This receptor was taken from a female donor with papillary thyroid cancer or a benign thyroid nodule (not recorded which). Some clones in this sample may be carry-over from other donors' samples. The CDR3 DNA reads TGCAGTGCTAGAGATGCGGGACAGGGCGCCGAGACCCAGTACTTC. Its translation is CSARDAGQGAETQYF.